This TCR beta chain was sequenced for a study of neoadjuvant anti-PD-1 for oral cavity cancer. Study-wide results and limits: Only three patients per response group were TCR-analyzed; validation needed.

In regard to this clone: What it binds is unknown.

Trimming cost V 4 bases and J 4 bases; bases outside gene matches: 12. CDR3 length: 17 residues. Germline assignment: CDR1 SGHVS and CDR2 FQNEAQ. As to time point: after neoadjuvant nivolumab, at surgical resection. Analysis of PBMCs was direct, with no culture step. The data were produced by immunoSEQ multiplex PCR, yet TCRdb's version contains in-frame clones alone and is incomplete. The sample yields roughly 13,000 clones, roughly 74% seen once. The TCR was taken from a person aged 40 to 85 with oral cavity squamous cell carcinoma. The source material was PBMCs, sampled after nivolumab (anti-PD-1) treatment. This rearrangement joins TRBV7-8 to TRBJ2-3; 9 bases align to TRBD1. The CDR3 nucleotides are TGTGCCAGCAGCTCTTTTGGAGGACAGGGGTCCTCAGATACGCAGTATTTT. This codes for CASSSFGGQGSSDTQYF.